These 23 T cell receptor beta chains were sequenced from one sample in a study of regulatory T cells in long-lasting Graves disease. Documented time point: persistent/refractory GD, antithyroid drugs over 5 years with positive TRAb. The authors made the TCR library using RNA they extracted from PBMCs. HTBI primers from iRepertoire and Arm-PCR of CDR3 regions yielded the TCR beta libraries. Using its own MiXCR run on the multiplex PCR reads, TCRdb lists one record per CDR3 protein. Seen here are 300,000 to 400,000 distinct CDR3 sequences, less than 20% observed once, and the top ten hold roughly 27%. The sequenced sample was peripheral blood mononuclear cells (PBMCs), obtained when the disease was refractory, from a patient treated with antithyroid drugs. Receptors originate from a female donor with Graves disease.

CDR3 DNA sequence: TGTGCCAGCGGAGCCTCAGGGGATACGCAGTATTTT. This gives the protein CASGASGDTQYF. The V gene is TRBV6-2 or TRBV6-3, the J gene TRBJ2-3; TRBD1 might be the D (5 bases). Between the trimmed V and J ends, which lost 8 bases and 6 bases, there was a span of 12 bases. Germline V lookup: CDR1 MNHEY, CDR2 SVGEGT. The CDR3 length is 12 residues.

This clonotype was counted a single time. The rearrangement uses TRBV10-3 and TRBJ1-1; D perhaps matches TRBD1 (5 bases). The CDR3 is 12 residues long. V was clipped by 2 bases and J by 8 bases, with 9 bases between them. Germline V CDR1 and CDR2: ENHRY, SYGVKD. DNA for the CDR3: TGTGCCATCAGTGAGGTGCAGGGAGAAGCTTTCTTT. Its protein product is CAISEVQGEAFF.

This clonotype showed up many times. The V gene is TRBV28, the J gene TRBJ2-7, with 9 bases matching TRBD1. Germline CDR1 reads MDHEN; CDR2 reads SYDVKM. This CDR3 spans 14 amino acids. V shed 5 bases and J 3 bases; nucleotides not matched to a gene: 5. The CDR3 protein is CASSTGGTFYEQYF. For the CDR3, the DNA is TGTGCCAGCAGTACAGGGGGCACTTTCTACGAGCAGTACTTC.

The chain recombines TRBV5-6 with TRBJ2-7, with D tentatively TRBD1 or TRBD2 (6 bases each). The CDR3 is 14 amino acids. Germline V gene data show CDR1 as SGHDT and CDR2 as YYEEEE. With 4 bases removed from V and 0 bases from J, the gap between germline ends came to 11 bases. In nucleotides, the CDR3 is TGTGCCAGCAGCCGGGGGACATACTCCTACGAGCAGTACTTC. This gives the protein CASSRGTYSYEQYF. Based on the CDR3 plus reference TRBV5-6 and TRBJ2-7, the full variable domain is DAGVTQSPTHLIKTRGQQVTLRCSPKSGHDTVSWYQQALGQGPQFIFQYYEEEERQRGNFPDRFSGHQFPNYSSELNVNALLLGDSALYLCASSRGTYSYEQYFGPGTRLTVT.

This clonotype was seen more than once but under ten times. The chain couples TRBV2 to TRBJ1-5; D may be TRBD1 (6 bases). V was pared by 6 bases and J by 0 bases, with 12 bases between. The CDR3 runs to 15 residues. The germline gives CDR1 SNHLY, CDR2 FYNNEI. CDR3 sequence reads: CASRGTLYSNQPQHF. Written as DNA, the CDR3 is TGTGCCAGCAGAGGGACACTTTATAGCAATCAGCCCCAGCATTTT.

The rearrangement uses TRBV3-1 and TRBJ2-3; D uncertain. V shed 1 base and J shed 3 bases, with 11 bases lying between them. Germline lookup yields CDR1 LGHDT and CDR2 YNNKEL (reference sequence). This CDR3 region has 15 residues. In DNA, the CDR3 is TGTGCCAGCAGCCAAGGGACCGGTGAAACAGATACGCAGTATTTT. Encoded protein: CASSQGTGETDTQYF.

Comments on this clonotype: A much larger clone differs by one base, so this may be a read error. The rearrangement uses TRBV6-5 and TRBJ2-5, with 10 bases matching TRBD1. Germline CDR1 and CDR2: MNHEY and SVGAGI. J gave up 9 bases and V 4 bases, and 8 bases lay outside the gene matches. CDR3 length: 14 residues. The CDR3 DNA sequence: TGTGCCAGCAGTTGGGACAGGGGTAGTCAGGCCCAGTACTTC. Protein product: CASSWDRGSQAQYF.

This clonotype was picked up many times. The CDR3 spells CASSLVFASGRAEQYF. In nucleotides, the CDR3 is TGTGCCAGCAGTTTGGTATTCGCTAGCGGACGGGCCGAGCAGTACTTC. This chain connects TRBV28 to TRBJ2-7; 7 nucleotides match TRBD2. Trimming cost V 3 bases and J 6 bases; bases outside gene matches: 14. Germline loops: CDR1 MDHEN, CDR2 SYDVKM. CDR3 length equals 16 residues.

The chain combines TRBV5-1 with TRBJ2-7; 7 bases map to TRBD2. V dropped 4 bases and J dropped 1; count of bases not matched to a gene: 8. CDR1 and CDR2 (germline): SGHRS, YFSETQ. This CDR3 has 15 residues. The CDR3, as DNA: TGCGCCAGCAGCCTGGGGAGGGTGAGTTCCTACGAGCAGTACTTC. It translates to CASSLGRVSSYEQYF.

This clonotype was seen more than once but under ten times. This sequence joins TRBV11-2 and TRBJ2-1, with D perhaps TRBD1 or TRBD2 (6 bases each). Trimming removed 1 base at V and 6 bases at J, with 13 bases between. CDR3 length equals 15 residues. Germline CDR1 reads SGHAT; CDR2 reads FQNNGV. The CDR3 DNA sequence: TGTGCCAGCAGCTTAGGTGGGGGGCCCTGCAATGAGCAGTTCTTC. As protein: CASSLGGGPCNEQFF.

The chain has TRBV28 and TRBJ2-3; TRBD1 matches at 7 bases. Trimming cost V 3 bases and J 1 base; bases outside gene matches: 7. CDR1 and CDR2 (germline): MDHEN, SYDVKM. The CDR3 runs 16 residues. CDR3 protein: CASSFLSGTGTDTQYF. CDR3 DNA: TGTGCCAGCAGTTTCCTTTCCGGGACAGGCACAGATACGCAGTATTTT.

This chain joins TRBV3-1 and TRBJ2-7, with a weak D call TRBD2 (5 bases). The CDR3 has 15 residues. V lost 4 bases and J 0 bases, leaving 13 bases between the germline ends. Looked up from germline, CDR1 is LGHDT and CDR2 is YNNKEL (reference sequence). In DNA, the CDR3 is TGTGCCAGCAGCCTGCACGGGAAAAGCTCCTACGAGCAGTACTTC. This sequence encodes CASSLHGKSSYEQYF.

The chain couples TRBV7-2 to TRBJ1-6; 7 positions match TRBD1. Looked up from germline, CDR1 is SGHTA and CDR2 is FQGNSA. This CDR3 has 15 amino acids. The J segment lost 3 bases and the V segment lost 2 bases, leaving 1 base of the junction unmatched. CDR3 sequence: CASSLWDSYNSPLHF. Here the CDR3 DNA reads TGTGCCAGCAGCTTATGGGACAGCTATAATTCACCCCTCCACTTT.

The chain joins TRBV20-1 to TRBJ2-4; unclear D gene. The CDR3 covers 12 residues. V was cut by 5 bases and J by 9 bases, with 14 bases left in between. In germline, CDR1 is DFQATT, CDR2 SNEGSKA (reference sequence). In DNA, the CDR3 is TGCAGTGCTTGGGCCAGTCGGACCATTCAGTACTTC. It encodes CSAWASRTIQYF.

Ten or more counts support this clonotype. This chain connects TRBV19 to TRBJ2-6; tentative D call: TRBD1 (7 bases). Germline V gene data show CDR1 as LNHDA and CDR2 as SQIVND (reference sequence). The CDR3 is 18 residues long. Trimming pared 7 bases from V and 0 bases from J, leaving 19 bases between. CDR3 nucleotide sequence: TGTGCCAGTAATGGCAGGGGGGCTCCTTTCTCTGGGGCCAACGTCCTGACTTTC. Its protein product is CASNGRGAPFSGANVLTF. The full variable domain, with the rest looked up from reference TRBV19 and TRBJ2-6, is DGGITQSPKYLFRKEGQNVTLSCEQNLNHDAMYWYRQDPGQGLRLIYYSQIVNDFQKGDIAEGYSVSREKKESFPLTVTSAQKNPTAFYLCASNGRGAPFSGANVLTFGAGSRLTVL.

The CDR3 DNA follows: TGTGCCAGCAGTGATTGGAAGGTCAGGGCAAAGGCCGGGGAGCTGTTTTTT. It specifies CASSDWKVRAKAGELFF. The chain carries TRBV12-3 or TRBV12-4 and TRBJ2-2; TRBD1 might be the D (5 bases). With 5 bases removed from V and 6 bases from J, the gap between germline ends came to 22 bases. The CDR3 sequence is 17 residues long.

The CDR3 loop is CASTAGGDWISSPNEQFF. The CDR3 DNA reads as TGTGCCAGCACCGCGGGGGGGGATTGGATCTCTTCACCCAATGAGCAGTTCTTC. J is TRBJ2-1 and V is TRBV28; 9 bases map to TRBD2. CDR3 size: 18 residues. The J segment lost 6 bases and the V segment lost 7 bases, leaving 19 bases of the junction unmatched. Germline CDR1 and CDR2: MDHEN and SYDVKM.

The V and J genes are TRBV2 and TRBJ2-1; 8 bases map to TRBD2. V was pared by 6 bases and J by 4 bases, with 8 bases of the junction left unmatched. Germline values: CDR1 SNHLY, CDR2 FYNNEI. The CDR3 sequence is 15 residues long. The CDR3 reads CASRVGRGAYNEQFF. The CDR3 DNA sequence: TGTGCCAGCAGGGTAGGGCGGGGGGCTTACAATGAGCAGTTCTTC.

This clonotype was seen at least ten times. The chain has TRBV14 and TRBJ1-2; D perhaps matches TRBD1 (6 bases). This CDR3 comprises 19 residues. CDR1 and CDR2 (germline): SGHDN, FVKESK. With 1 base removed from V and 6 bases from J, the gap between germline ends came to 27 bases. Written as DNA, the CDR3 is TGTGCCAGCAGCCAAGTGGCCCCAGGACAGTTGACAGCCTCGCATGGCTACACCTTC. Amino acids: CASSQVAPGQLTASHGYTF.

The sample holds many counts of this clonotype. This chain uses TRBV12-3 or TRBV12-4 with TRBJ2-2; no reliable D call. V was cut by 7 bases and J by 6 bases, with 9 bases left in between. This CDR3 spans 12 amino acids. CDR3 nucleotides: TGTGCCAGCACCCCAAGCCCCGGGGAGCTGTTTTTT. It specifies CASTPSPGELFF.

This clonotype showed up many times. J is TRBJ1-1 and V is TRBV10-3; D gene unclear. The CDR3 covers 13 residues. Trimming took off 2 bases at V and 3 bases at J, with 7 bases between the two ends. Germline CDR1 reads ENHRY; CDR2 reads SYGVKD. CDR3 loop: CAISEGPDTEAFF. The CDR3, as DNA: TGTGCCATCAGTGAGGGGCCGGACACTGAAGCTTTCTTT.

This clonotype appeared a few times. The rearrangement uses TRBV29-1 and TRBJ2-2; TRBD1 is a possible D gene (6 bases). The CDR3 totals 14 residues. Deletions cut 3 bases from V and 0 bases from J, with 8 bases between. In germline, CDR1 is SQVTM, CDR2 ANQGSEA. CDR3: CSVEGHANTGELFF. The CDR3 nucleotides are TGCAGCGTTGAGGGACACGCGAACACCGGGGAGCTGTTTTTT.

The rearrangement joins TRBV3-1 to TRBJ2-7; TRBD1 matches at 9 bases. Looked up from germline, CDR1 is LGHDT and CDR2 is YNNKEL (reference sequence). The CDR3 runs to 14 residues. The trim removed 4 bases at V and 6 bases at J, leaving 7 bases unmatched. The CDR3 bases are TGTGCCAGCAGCCGACAGGGGGATTTCGGCGAGCAGTACTTC. It specifies CASSRQGDFGEQYF.